The 19 T cell receptor beta chains reported below all come from one sample, sequenced in a study of blood T cell repertoires in COVID-19. Here immunoSEQ multiplex PCR was the method, and the copy in TCRdb shows in-frame clones only, minus some. The table has roughly 130,000 clones, roughly nine tenths seen once; the top ten hold approximately 3.7%. Input material: peripheral blood. These receptors were taken from a man over 45 with active COVID-19.

The chain combines TRBV27 with TRBJ1-1; the D gene is possibly TRBD1 (6 bases). The CDR3 spans 15 residues. V lost 1 base, J lost 1 base, and 10 bases lay in between. From germline, CDR1 is MNHEY and CDR2 SMNVEV (reference sequence). In nucleotides, the CDR3 is TGTGCCAGCAGTTTATACCAGGGGAGGAACACTGAAGCTTTCTTT. The encoded protein is CASSLYQGRNTEAFF.

The chain recombines TRBV2 with TRBJ2-1; the match to TRBD2 covers 11 bases. The junction had 8 bases not matched to a gene; V was cut back by 6 bases and J by 4 bases. The V gene's germline CDR1 is SNHLY and CDR2 FYNNEI. The CDR3 spans 16 residues. The CDR3 bases are TGTGCCAGCAGCGCCGGGACTAGCGGTTTATACAATGAGCAGTTCTTC. This codes for CASSAGTSGLYNEQFF.

The gene calls are TRBV4-1 and TRBJ2-1, with 9 nucleotides matching TRBD2. CDR3 length: 17 amino acids. V gave up 0 bases and J gave up 7 bases; unmatched junction bases: 10. Germline assignment: CDR1 MGHRA and CDR2 YSYEKL. CDR3 nucleotide sequence: TGCGCCAGCAGCCAAGATTGGGCTAGCGGGATAACGAATGAGCAGTTCTTC. Translated, it gives CASSQDWASGITNEQFF.

V and J are TRBV2 and TRBJ2-5; 8 bases line up with TRBD1. CDR3 length equals 13 residues. Germline CDR1 SNHLY, CDR2 FYNNEI. The V gene end was trimmed by 8 bases and the J gene end by 2 bases; junction bases not matched to a gene: 4. The CDR3 DNA sequence: TGTGCCAGCCCAGGGACAGGACAAGAGACCCAGTACTTC. Its protein product is CASPGTGQETQYF.

V is TRBV24-1 and J is TRBJ1-5; 7 nucleotides agree with TRBD1. With V trimmed by 1 base and J by 0 bases, 20 bases remained unmatched. Germline V gene data show CDR1 as KGHDR and CDR2 as SFDVKD. This CDR3 is built from 22 residues. The CDR3 region has the DNA TGTGCCACCAGTGATTTCCTGCTAAAGGACAGGTCGTACGTACATAGCAATCAGCCCCAGCATTTT. Translation: CATSDFLLKDRSYVHSNQPQHF.

V and J are TRBV4-2 and TRBJ1-1, with TRBD1 identical over 12 bases. Germline V CDR1 and CDR2: LGHNA, YNFKEQ. The CDR3 consists of 15 residues. Germline trimming cut 5 bases from V and 5 bases from J; bases unmatched to any gene: 6. CDR3: CASSDRDRGPTEAFF. The CDR3 DNA is TGTGCCAGCAGCGACCGGGACAGGGGGCCAACTGAAGCTTTCTTT.

The chain uses TRBV15 and TRBJ1-2; D not resolved. From germline, CDR1 is LNHNV and CDR2 YYDKDF (reference sequence). CDR3 length equals 14 residues. Trimming pared 0 bases from V and 8 bases from J, leaving 13 bases between. The CDR3 DNA reads as TGTGCCACCAGCAGAGATCCTGAAAGTGGCGGCTACACCTTC. This sequence encodes CATSRDPESGGYTF.

The chain carries TRBV19 and TRBJ2-2; 8 positions agree with TRBD1. The CDR3 runs to 14 residues. Germline trimming cut 5 bases from V and 4 bases from J; bases unmatched to any gene: 3. Germline assignment: CDR1 LNHDA and CDR2 SQIVND (reference sequence). The CDR3 spells CASSLTGATGELFF. The CDR3 DNA reads as TGTGCCAGTAGTTTGACAGGGGCCACCGGGGAGCTGTTTTTT.

The chain's CDR3 is CASKVSGGGDRETQYF. Written as DNA, the CDR3 is TGTGCCAGCAAAGTTAGCGGGGGAGGCGATCGAGAGACCCAGTACTTC. The V gene is TRBV6-6, the J gene TRBJ2-5; TRBD2 matches 9 bases. The CDR3 spans 16 residues. V was pared by 7 bases and J by 4 bases, with 13 bases of the junction left unmatched. Per germline, CDR1 MNHNY and CDR2 SVGAGI (reference sequence).

The rearrangement uses TRBV19 and TRBJ2-1, with 12 bases lining up with TRBD2. The CDR3 length is 15 residues. The trim removed 8 bases at V and 4 bases at J, leaving 6 bases unmatched. Germline values: CDR1 LNHDA, CDR2 SQIVND (reference sequence). CDR3 loop: CASEDLAGGYNEQFF. Written as DNA, the CDR3 is TGTGCCAGTGAGGATCTAGCGGGAGGGTACAATGAGCAGTTCTTC.

The rearrangement joins TRBV2 to TRBJ2-2, with TRBD1 matching 8 bases. This CDR3 has 14 residues. V was pared by 2 bases and J by 5 bases, with 1 base of the junction left unmatched. Germline CDR1 reads SNHLY; CDR2 reads FYNNEI. As DNA, the CDR3 is TGTGCCAGCAGTGAAACAGGGGGGACCGGGGAGCTGTTTTTT. Protein sequence: CASSETGGTGELFF.

In DNA, the CDR3 is TGTGCCAGCAGTGAGCTAGCGGGGGGACTTTCCTACGAGCAGTACTTC. Protein product: CASSELAGGLSYEQYF. The V gene is TRBV6-1, the J gene TRBJ2-7; 11 bases are a match to TRBD2. J was trimmed by 1 base and V by 3 bases; bases with no gene match: 5. Per the germline V gene, CDR1 is MNHNS and CDR2 is SASEGT. The CDR3 covers 16 residues.

In DNA, the CDR3 is TGTGCCAGCAGGCAAGGACAGACGTACACTGAAGCTTTCTTT. Protein product: CASRQGQTYTEAFF. The chain has TRBV2 and TRBJ1-1, with TRBD1 as a possible D gene (6 bases). The germline gives CDR1 SNHLY, CDR2 FYNNEI. The V and J ends lost 6 bases and 3 bases respectively, with 14 bases between them. CDR3 length: 14 residues.

The chain recombines TRBV5-4 with TRBJ2-3; 16 nucleotides agree with TRBD2. Trimming cost V 4 bases and J 2 bases; bases outside gene matches: 4. Looked up from germline, CDR1 is SGHNT and CDR2 is YYREEE (reference sequence). This CDR3 is built from 17 residues. The CDR3 nucleotides are TGTGCCAGCAGCAAGGGGACTAGCGGGGGGGTCACAGATACGCAGTATTTT. Its translation: CASSKGTSGGVTDTQYF. The full variable domain, with the rest looked up from reference TRBV5-4 and TRBJ2-3, is ETGVTQSPTHLIKTRGQQVTLRCSSQSGHNTVSWYQQALGQGPQFIFQYYREEENGRGNFPPRFSGLQFPNYSSELNVNALELDDSALYLCASSKGTSGGVTDTQYFGPGTRLTVL.

CDR3 in amino acids: CASSHATGSGANVLTF. CDR3 sequence (DNA): TGTGCCAGCAGCCACGCAACAGGGTCCGGGGCCAACGTCCTGACTTTC. This sequence joins TRBV4-2 and TRBJ2-6; possibly TRBD1 for D (6 bases). V gave up 3 bases and J gave up 4 bases, with 13 bases separating them. The CDR3 runs to 16 residues. CDR1 is LGHNA, CDR2 YNFKEQ, per germline.

The chain combines TRBV7-2 with TRBJ2-3, with 16 bases matching TRBD2. Germline lookup yields CDR1 SGHTA and CDR2 FQGNSA. The trim removed 6 bases at V and 0 bases at J, leaving 6 bases unmatched. The CDR3 contains 18 residues. The CDR3 DNA reads TGTGCCAGCAGTAATCCGGGACTAGCGGGAGGGAGCACAGATACGCAGTATTTT. Protein product: CASSNPGLAGGSTDTQYF.

This clone came up once. The chain joins TRBV19 to TRBJ2-2; D ambiguous. Germline CDR1 and CDR2: LNHDA and SQIVND (reference sequence). The CDR3 runs 15 residues. Trimming took off 7 bases at V and 4 bases at J, with 16 bases between the two ends. Here the CDR3 reads CASKDIAPVTGELFF. CDR3 sequence (DNA): TGTGCCAGTAAAGATATCGCCCCGGTCACCGGGGAGCTGTTTTTT.

The count of this clone is one. V is TRBV11-2 and J is TRBJ2-5, with 12 bases aligning to TRBD2. The CDR3 extends over 16 amino acids. The junction had 8 bases not matched to a gene; V was cut back by 5 bases and J by 4 bases. The germline V gene has CDR1 SGHAT and CDR2 FQNNGV. CDR3 protein: CASSPLAGGLRETQYF. CDR3 nucleotides: TGTGCCAGCAGCCCCCTAGCGGGAGGGCTCAGAGAGACCCAGTACTTC.

V and J are TRBV2 and TRBJ2-1; TRBD2 matches 9 bases. Unmatched junction bases numbered 12, after V lost 6 bases and J lost 9 bases. Germline V gene sequence: CDR1 SNHLY, CDR2 FYNNEI. The CDR3 sequence is 15 residues long. The CDR3 is CASRGDAGGQGEQFF. CDR3 DNA: TGTGCCAGCAGGGGAGATGCGGGGGGGCAGGGTGAGCAGTTCTTC.